The 18 T cell receptor beta chains presented below share a single source sample, sequenced in a study of blood T cell repertoires in COVID-19. The assay was immunoSEQ multiplex PCR, and TCRdb's table has in-frame clones only and misses some. The table lists about 240,000 clones, about 86% of them singletons. The sequencing sample was made of peripheral blood. These receptors all stem from an elderly woman with acute or convalescent COVID-19.

The J gene is TRBJ1-1, the V gene TRBV28; TRBD1 matches 10 bases. This CDR3 is built from 13 residues. Trimming cost V 6 bases and J 10 bases; bases outside gene matches: 8. Germline CDR1 is MDHEN and CDR2 is SYDVKM. CDR3 in amino acids: CASSPTGGRLAFF. CDR3 DNA: TGTGCCAGCAGCCCGACAGGGGGCCGTTTAGCTTTCTTT.

Here the CDR3 reads CASSQEPRGSYEQYF. The DNA for the CDR3 is TGTGCCAGCAGCCAAGAGCCCAGGGGATCCTACGAGCAGTACTTC. The chain is built from TRBV3-1 (or the pseudogene TRBV3-2) and TRBJ2-7; tentative D call: TRBD1 (6 bases). With 0 bases removed from V and 1 base from J, the gap between germline ends came to 10 bases. The CDR3 has 15 residues. Germline V CDR1 and CDR2: LGHDT, YNNKEL (reference sequence).

The V and J genes are TRBV6-2 or TRBV6-3 and TRBJ2-5, with TRBD2 as a possible D gene (5 bases). CDR1 and CDR2 (germline): MNHEY, SVGEGT. The CDR3 totals 15 residues. V was clipped by 2 bases and J by 4 bases, with 14 bases between them. In DNA, the CDR3 is TGTGCCAGCAGTTACGCCCCGGGGAGAGGAGAGACCCAGTACTTC. Protein sequence: CASSYAPGRGETQYF.

V and J are TRBV28 and TRBJ1-2, with no clear D. The CDR3 covers 12 residues. The V and J ends lost 6 bases and 3 bases respectively, with 8 bases between them. In germline, CDR1 is MDHEN, CDR2 SYDVKM. CDR3 nucleotides: TGTGCCAGCAGGACGGACTACTATGGCTACACCTTC. As protein: CASRTDYYGYTF.

In regard to this clone: The identical CDR3 is also encoded by other nucleotide sequences in the sample. The chain recombines TRBV5-1 with TRBJ1-4, with D perhaps matching TRBD1 (6 bases). CDR3 length equals 14 residues. V lost 4 bases to trimming and J lost 5 bases, with 12 bases between them. Per germline, CDR1 SGHRS and CDR2 YFSETQ. The CDR3 DNA is TGCGCCAGCAGCCTGGACAGCTTCAATGAAAAACTGTTTTTT. It codes for CASSLDSFNEKLFF.

With respect to this clone: Other nucleotide sequences from this sample produce the same CDR3. The V call is TRBV3-1 (or the pseudogene TRBV3-2), the J call TRBJ2-2; D remains ambiguous. The CDR3 runs 12 residues. The germline V and J ends were trimmed by 4 bases and 8 bases, with 8 bases remaining between them. Germline V gene sequence: CDR1 LGHDT, CDR2 YNNKEL (reference sequence). The CDR3 DNA is TGTGCCAGCAGCCCCGTTCTGGGGGAGCTGTTTTTT. Protein: CASSPVLGELFF.

CDR3 nucleotide sequence: TGTGCCAGAAGAATGACAGCGAAGACTCAGCCCCAGCATTTT. Encoded protein: CARRMTAKTQPQHF. The rearrangement joins TRBV5-3 to TRBJ1-5; perhaps TRBD1 as D (5 bases). TRBV5-3 is reported as an ORF; its role is uncertain. V was cut by 5 bases and J by 6 bases, with 15 bases left in between. This CDR3 is built from 14 residues.

This clone was seen a single time. This chain joins TRBV30 and TRBJ1-5; D is uncertain. The CDR3 covers 13 residues. Trimming shortened V by 0 bases and J by 5 bases, and 8 bases separated the two germline ends. Per germline, CDR1 GTSNPN and CDR2 SVGIG (reference sequence). The CDR3 DNA is TGTGCCTGGAGTGTCGCGCTTCATCAGCCCCAGCATTTT. It is translated as CAWSVALHQPQHF.

The chain has TRBV25-1 and TRBJ1-3; a possible D gene is TRBD1 (6 bases). V was clipped by 6 bases and J by 4 bases, with 13 bases between them. Germline values: CDR1 MGHDK, CDR2 SYGVNS. CDR3 length: 14 amino acids. The CDR3: CASRMPGAGNTIYF. CDR3 bases: TGTGCCAGCAGGATGCCAGGGGCCGGAAACACCATATATTTT.

V gene TRBV2 combines with J gene TRBJ2-6; D not certain. Deletions cut 7 bases from V and 0 bases from J, with 4 bases between. Germline V CDR1 and CDR2: SNHLY, FYNNEI. The CDR3 covers 13 residues. CDR3 residues: CASTRSGANVLTF. DNA of the CDR3: TGTGCCAGCACCCGCTCTGGGGCCAACGTCCTGACTTTC.

As for this clone: An end of the junction differs from the germline gene, which may be a read error. V usage is TRBV28 and J usage is TRBJ2-7; 15 bases line up with TRBD2. Germline V lookup: CDR1 MDHEN, CDR2 SYDVKM. The CDR3 spans 21 residues. CDR3 protein: CARSSLSGLAGGGGSAYEQYF. CDR3 DNA: TGTGCCCGCAGTTCCCTCTCGGGACTAGCGGGGGGTGGGGGTTCTGCCTACGAGCAGTACTTC.

This clone occurred once. J is TRBJ2-7 and V is TRBV7-9; D is possibly TRBD1 (7 bases). V was clipped by 2 bases and J by 6 bases, with 20 bases between them. The CDR3 consists of 16 residues. Germline values: CDR1 SEHNR, CDR2 FQNEAQ (reference sequence). The CDR3 DNA sequence: TGTGCCAGCAGCTTAAGAGGGGCCCAGGGGGGTGCCGAGCAGTACTTC. This translates into CASSLRGAQGGAEQYF.

This CDR3 is CASSTQGSYGYTF. The DNA of the CDR3 is TGCGCCAGCAGTACCCAGGGGAGCTATGGCTACACCTTC. The chain recombines TRBV10-2 with TRBJ1-2; maybe TRBD1 (6 bases). Trimming stripped 5 bases from V and 4 bases from J, with 11 bases between. This CDR3 is 13 amino acids long. Germline CDR1 is WSHSY and CDR2 is SAAADI.

The chain joins TRBV2 to TRBJ1-6; D perhaps matches TRBD1 (6 bases). The CDR3 runs to 14 residues. V lost 6 bases, J lost 5 bases, and 11 bases lay in between. CDR1 and CDR2 from the germline V gene are SNHLY and FYNNEI. The CDR3 loop is CASRGHPNNSPLHF. In DNA form, the CDR3 reads TGTGCCAGCAGGGGACATCCTAATAATTCACCCCTCCACTTT.

This clone was seen only once. This chain joins TRBV4-1 and TRBJ2-1; D remains ambiguous. V was shortened by 0 bases and J by 0 bases, with 15 bases between the two germline ends. This CDR3 contains 18 residues. The germline V gene has CDR1 MGHRA and CDR2 YSYEKL. This CDR3 reads CASSQDLSSWSSYNEQFF. DNA for the CDR3: TGCGCCAGCAGCCAAGATTTAAGTAGCTGGAGCTCCTACAATGAGCAGTTCTTC.

This chain connects TRBV11-2 to TRBJ1-4; possibly TRBD1 for D (5 bases). The V and J ends lost 3 bases and 5 bases respectively, with 10 bases between them. CDR1 is SGHAT, CDR2 FQNNGV, per germline. The CDR3 length is 14 residues. As DNA, the CDR3 is TGTGCCAGCAGCTTGGGGCAGGGAAATGAAAAACTGTTTTTT. Amino acids: CASSLGQGNEKLFF. The full variable domain, completed using reference TRBV11-2 and TRBJ1-4, is EAGVAQSPRYKIIEKRQSVAFWCNPISGHATLYWYQQILGQGPKLLIQFQNNGVVDDSQLPKDRFSAERLKGVDSTLKIQPAKLEDSAVYLCASSLGQGNEKLFFGSGTQLSVL.

V and J are TRBV6-5 and TRBJ1-3, with D possibly matching TRBD1 (5 bases). The germline V and J ends were trimmed by 6 bases and 4 bases, with 13 bases remaining between them. This CDR3 has 14 residues. Per the germline V gene, CDR1 is MNHEY and CDR2 is SVGAGI. CDR3 protein: CASSATDTGNTIYF. CDR3 nucleotide sequence: TGTGCCAGCAGCGCGACAGATACGGGAAACACCATATATTTT.

The gene calls are TRBV19 and TRBJ1-1; no clear D. Trimming pared 5 bases from V and 6 bases from J, leaving 10 bases between. Per the germline V gene, CDR1 is LNHDA and CDR2 is SQIVND (reference sequence). The CDR3 runs 12 residues. The CDR3 is CASSHTAAEAFF. In DNA form, the CDR3 reads TGTGCCAGTAGTCACACAGCCGCTGAAGCTTTCTTT.